The 9 T cell receptor beta chains below come from one sample, sequenced in a study of CD8+ T cells in alopecia areata (dated by TCRdb to between 2018 and 2020). Libraries were prepared through the immunoSEQ multiplex PCR assay. To provide template for TCR sequencing, every sample had RNA extracted and reverse transcribed into cDNA. TCRdb retrieved this table from immuneACCESS and kept in-frame rearrangements only. Not all clones are present; in checked studies, unresolved V genes account for under half, and no reason is known for the remainder. This sample is represented by roughly 110,000 clones; 84% of them were singletons. The biggest ten clones account for about 24% of the sample. The sample's time point, from its label and the paper: roughly 26 weeks on oral tofacitinib. Interpreted using the paper, the treatment or condition label stands for: oral pan-JAK inhibitor, 5-10 mg twice daily. The source material was CD8+ T cells sorted from blood, sampled at week 24, from a patient treated with tofacitinib. The receptors shown here come from a human donor with alopecia areata.

The V and J genes are TRBV27 and TRBJ2-7; D remains ambiguous. This CDR3 spans 13 amino acids. Germline V CDR1 and CDR2: MNHEY, SMNVEV (reference sequence). Trimming stripped 2 bases from V and 0 bases from J, with 5 bases between. The CDR3 DNA reads TGTGCCAGCAGTTTAGGGCCCTCCTACGAGCAGTACTTC. Translating gives CASSLGPSYEQYF.

The CDR3 DNA is TGTGCCAGCAGCAGCGGGAGCTCCTACAATGAGCAGTTCTTC. Its protein product is CASSSGSSYNEQFF. This sequence joins TRBV6-5 and TRBJ2-1; TRBD2 agrees at 8 bases. Germline-derived CDR1 and CDR2 are MNHEY and SVGAGI. V shed 6 bases, J shed 0 bases, and the junction held 1 base outside the gene matches. The CDR3 is made up of 14 amino acids.

The rearrangement links TRBV29-1 to TRBJ1-2, with 9 bases that match TRBD1. V dropped 6 bases and J dropped 2; count of bases not matched to a gene: 4. The CDR3 consists of 13 residues. Germline CDR1 and CDR2: SQVTM and ANQGSEA. DNA of the CDR3: TGCAGCGTCCCGGGACAGGGAAACTATGGCTACACCTTC. Protein sequence: CSVPGQGNYGYTF.

The chain recombines TRBV27 with TRBJ1-2, with D perhaps TRBD1 (6 bases). Trimming took off 6 bases at V and 8 bases at J, with 10 bases between the two ends. CDR1 and CDR2 (germline): MNHEY, SMNVEV (reference sequence). CDR3 length: 11 residues. CDR3 protein: CASRYRDGYTF. CDR3 DNA: TGTGCCAGCAGGTACAGGGACGGCTACACCTTC.

This rearrangement joins TRBV4-3 to TRBJ2-2, with 9 bases matching TRBD2. The germline CDR1 and CDR2 sequences are LGHNA and YSLEER. CDR3 length: 18 amino acids. V shed 0 bases, J shed 5 bases, and the junction held 10 bases outside the gene matches. The DNA for the CDR3 is TGCGCCAGCAGCCAAGAAGTATCAGCGGGGGGTCCTACCGGGGAGCTGTTTTTT. Encoded protein: CASSQEVSAGGPTGELFF.

V and J are TRBV7-9 and TRBJ2-3; the D gene is possibly TRBD2 (7 bases). The CDR3 runs 15 residues. Trimming stripped 1 base from V and 3 bases from J, with 11 bases between. CDR1 SEHNR and CDR2 FQNEAQ come from the germline V gene (reference sequence). The CDR3 DNA reads TGTGCCAGCAGCTTAGTACAGGGAGGGACAGATACGCAGTATTTT. Translation gives CASSLVQGGTDTQYF.

This clone occurred once. The J gene is TRBJ2-3, the V gene TRBV7-9, with D uncertain. Germline V lookup: CDR1 SEHNR, CDR2 FQNEAQ (reference sequence). The CDR3 is 13 amino acids. The V and J ends lost 5 bases and 6 bases respectively, with 12 bases between them. CDR3 region: CASSIGASDTQYF. In DNA, the CDR3 is TGTGCCAGCAGCATCGGAGCCTCTGATACGCAGTATTTT.

The rearrangement links TRBV6-5 to TRBJ2-5; D call uncertain. This CDR3 is 14 amino acids long. The V end was cut by 6 bases, the J end by 5 bases, with 16 bases between. Germline V gene lookup returns CDR1 MNHEY and CDR2 SVGAGI. CDR3 protein: CASSPLPEGETQYF. The CDR3 region has the DNA TGTGCCAGCAGCCCTCTACCAGAAGGGGAGACCCAGTACTTC.

The J gene is TRBJ2-7, the V gene TRBV5-1, with D perhaps TRBD1 (6 bases). This CDR3 has 15 residues. Trimming removed 2 bases from V and 5 bases from J, with 17 bases in between. Germline V lookup: CDR1 SGHRS, CDR2 YFSETQ. Here the CDR3 DNA reads TGCGCCAGCAGCTTATCGCAGGGGCTCCTCAACGAGCAGTACTTC. It translates to CASSLSQGLLNEQYF.